This record looks at one T cell receptor (beta chain) sequence and its context. Its antigen is currently unknown. The PCR used 60 Vbeta and 13 Jbeta primers. TCRdb's copy holds only in-frame clones and misses some; the assay was immunoSEQ multiplex PCR. The sample has around 95,000 clones, 78% seen once. The entry originates in a study of cytomegalovirus exposure and HLA in healthy donors. Notes on the study in general: Across all donors, roughly uniform sequencing depth was an assumption of the presence/absence analyses. An ancestry cluster, one associated with Asian ancestry, reportedly showed fewer N-insertions than the 666-donor mean in a later analysis. In an earlier analysis, about 87% or about 30%: the productive usage of most TCR beta V segments.

The CDR3 length is 15 residues. Trimming left V 6 bases short and J 2 bases short, with 17 bases between. Germline V CDR1 and CDR2: SNHLY, FYNNEI. The sample was PBMCs. This rearrangement joins TRBV2 to TRBJ2-7; D gene unclear. This sequence originates from a woman in her thirties or forties in good health and CMV-seropositive. CDR3 in amino acids: CASRLRQQPPYEQYF. The CDR3 DNA reads as TGTGCCAGCAGGCTCCGGCAACAGCCTCCCTACGAGCAGTACTTC.